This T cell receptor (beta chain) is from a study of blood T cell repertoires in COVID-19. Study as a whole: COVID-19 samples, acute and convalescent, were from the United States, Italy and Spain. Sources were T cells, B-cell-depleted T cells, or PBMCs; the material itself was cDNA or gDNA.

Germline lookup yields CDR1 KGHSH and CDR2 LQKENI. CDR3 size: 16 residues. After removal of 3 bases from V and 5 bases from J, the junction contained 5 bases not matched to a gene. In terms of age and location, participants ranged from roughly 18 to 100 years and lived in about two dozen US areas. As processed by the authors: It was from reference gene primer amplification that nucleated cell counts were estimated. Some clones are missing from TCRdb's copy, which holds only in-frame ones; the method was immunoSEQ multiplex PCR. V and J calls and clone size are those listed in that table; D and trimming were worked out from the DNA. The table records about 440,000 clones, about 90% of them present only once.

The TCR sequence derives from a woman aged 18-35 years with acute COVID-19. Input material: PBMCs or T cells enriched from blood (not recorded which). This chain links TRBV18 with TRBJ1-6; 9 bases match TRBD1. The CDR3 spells CASSPTWDRDNSPLHF. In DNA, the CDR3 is TGTGCCAGCTCACCGACCTGGGACAGGGATAATTCACCCCTCCACTTT.